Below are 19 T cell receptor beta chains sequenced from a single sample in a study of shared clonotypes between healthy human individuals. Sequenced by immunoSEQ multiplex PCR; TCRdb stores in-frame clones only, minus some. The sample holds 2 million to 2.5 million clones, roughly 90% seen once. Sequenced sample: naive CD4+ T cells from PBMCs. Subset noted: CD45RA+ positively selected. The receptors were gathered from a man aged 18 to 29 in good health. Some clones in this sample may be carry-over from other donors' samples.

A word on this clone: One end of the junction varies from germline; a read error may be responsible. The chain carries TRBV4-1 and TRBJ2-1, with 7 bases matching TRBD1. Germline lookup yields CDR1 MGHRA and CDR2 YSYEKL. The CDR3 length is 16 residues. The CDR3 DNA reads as TGCGCCAGCAGCCAAACCGGGACAGACTCCAACAATGAGCAGTTCTTC. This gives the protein CASSQTGTDSNNEQFF.

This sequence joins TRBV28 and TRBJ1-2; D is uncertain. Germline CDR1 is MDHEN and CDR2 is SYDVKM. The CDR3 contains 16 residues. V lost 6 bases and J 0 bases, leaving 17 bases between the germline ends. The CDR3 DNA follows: TGTGCCAGCAGAAATTCTGGACCTCACTCTAACTATGGCTACACCTTC. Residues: CASRNSGPHSNYGYTF.

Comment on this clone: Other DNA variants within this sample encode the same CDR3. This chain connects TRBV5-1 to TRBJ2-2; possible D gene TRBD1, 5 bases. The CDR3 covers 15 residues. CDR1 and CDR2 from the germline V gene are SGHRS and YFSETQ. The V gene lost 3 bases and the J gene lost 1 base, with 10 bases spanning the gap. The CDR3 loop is CASSSQGVNTGELFF. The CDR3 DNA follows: TGCGCCAGCAGCTCGCAGGGCGTGAACACCGGGGAGCTGTTTTTT.

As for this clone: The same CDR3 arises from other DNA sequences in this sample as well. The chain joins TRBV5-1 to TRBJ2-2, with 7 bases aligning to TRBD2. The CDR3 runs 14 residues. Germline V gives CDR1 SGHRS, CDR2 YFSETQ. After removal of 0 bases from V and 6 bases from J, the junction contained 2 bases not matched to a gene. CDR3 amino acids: CASSLGGSSGELFF. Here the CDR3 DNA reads TGCGCCAGCAGCTTGGGCGGGAGTTCCGGGGAGCTGTTTTTT.

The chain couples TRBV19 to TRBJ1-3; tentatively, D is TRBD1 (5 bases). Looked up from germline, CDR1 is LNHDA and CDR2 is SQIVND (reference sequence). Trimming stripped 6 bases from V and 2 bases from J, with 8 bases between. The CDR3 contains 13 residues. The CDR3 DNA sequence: TGTGCCAGTAGGCAGGGAGCTGGAAACACCATATATTTT. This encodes CASRQGAGNTIYF.

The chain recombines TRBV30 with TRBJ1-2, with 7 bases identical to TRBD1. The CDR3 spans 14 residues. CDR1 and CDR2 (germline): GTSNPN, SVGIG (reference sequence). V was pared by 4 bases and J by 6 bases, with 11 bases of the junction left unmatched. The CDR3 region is CAWTGQGVKDGYTF. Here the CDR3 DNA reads TGTGCCTGGACGGGGCAGGGGGTTAAGGATGGCTACACCTTC.

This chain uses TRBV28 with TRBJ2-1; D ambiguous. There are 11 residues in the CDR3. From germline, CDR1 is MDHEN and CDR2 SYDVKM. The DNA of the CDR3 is TGTGGAGCTCGATCGTACAATGAGCAGTTCTTC. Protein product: CGARSYNEQFF.

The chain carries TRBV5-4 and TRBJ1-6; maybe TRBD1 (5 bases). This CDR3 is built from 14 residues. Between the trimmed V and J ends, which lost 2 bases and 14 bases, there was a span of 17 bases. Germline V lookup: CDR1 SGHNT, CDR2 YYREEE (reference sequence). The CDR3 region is CASSLGVGEATLHF. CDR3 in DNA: TGTGCCAGCAGCTTAGGCGTGGGGGAGGCCACCCTCCACTTT.

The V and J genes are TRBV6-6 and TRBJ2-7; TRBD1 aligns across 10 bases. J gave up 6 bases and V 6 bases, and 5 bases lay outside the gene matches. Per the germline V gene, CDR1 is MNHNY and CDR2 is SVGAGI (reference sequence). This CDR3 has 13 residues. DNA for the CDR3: TGTGCCAGCAGGGGGACAGGGGAAACCGAGCAGTACTTC. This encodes CASRGTGETEQYF.

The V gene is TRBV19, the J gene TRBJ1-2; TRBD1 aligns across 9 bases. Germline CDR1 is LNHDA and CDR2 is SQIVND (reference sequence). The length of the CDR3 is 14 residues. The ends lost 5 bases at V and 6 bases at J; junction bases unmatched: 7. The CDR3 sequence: CASSGQGRVDGYTF. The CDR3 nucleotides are TGTGCCAGTAGTGGACAGGGGAGAGTTGATGGCTACACCTTC.

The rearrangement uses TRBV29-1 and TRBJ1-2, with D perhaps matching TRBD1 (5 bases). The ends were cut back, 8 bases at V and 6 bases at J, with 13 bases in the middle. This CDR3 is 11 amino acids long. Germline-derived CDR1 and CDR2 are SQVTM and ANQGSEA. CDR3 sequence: CSLRQWNGYTF. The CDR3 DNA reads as TGCAGCCTTCGACAGTGGAATGGCTACACCTTC.

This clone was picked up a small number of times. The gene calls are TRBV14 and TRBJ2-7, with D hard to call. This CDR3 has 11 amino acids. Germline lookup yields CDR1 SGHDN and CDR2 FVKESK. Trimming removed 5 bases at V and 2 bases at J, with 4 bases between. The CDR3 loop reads CASSKTYEQYF. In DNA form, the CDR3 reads TGTGCCAGCAGCAAAACCTACGAGCAGTACTTC.

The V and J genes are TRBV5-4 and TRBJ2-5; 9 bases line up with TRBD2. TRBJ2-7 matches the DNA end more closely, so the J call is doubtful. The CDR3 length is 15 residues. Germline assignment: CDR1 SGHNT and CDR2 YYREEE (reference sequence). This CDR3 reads CASRPGTSSSYEQYF. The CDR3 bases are TGTGCCAGCAGGCCCGGGACTAGCAGTTCCTACGAGCAGTACTTC.

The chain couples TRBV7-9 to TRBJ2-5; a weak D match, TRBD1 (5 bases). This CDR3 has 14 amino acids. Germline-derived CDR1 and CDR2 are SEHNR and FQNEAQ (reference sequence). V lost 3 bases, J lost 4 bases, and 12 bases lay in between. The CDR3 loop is CASSFGGRGETQYF. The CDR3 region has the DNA TGTGCCAGCAGCTTTGGCGGTAGGGGAGAGACCCAGTACTTC. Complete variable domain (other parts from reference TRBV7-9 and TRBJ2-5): DTGVSQNPRHKITKRGQNVTFRCDPISEHNRLYWYRQTLGQGPEFLTYFQNEAQLEKSRLLSDRFSAERPKGSFSTLEIQRTEQGDSAMYLCASSFGGRGETQYFGPGTRLLVL.

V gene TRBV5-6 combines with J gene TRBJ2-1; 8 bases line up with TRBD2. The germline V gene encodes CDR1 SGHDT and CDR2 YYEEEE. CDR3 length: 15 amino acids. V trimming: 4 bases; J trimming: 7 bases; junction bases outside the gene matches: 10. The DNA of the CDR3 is TGTGCCAGCAGCCAGCGGGGGTTTTACCCAAATGAGCAGTTCTTC. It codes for CASSQRGFYPNEQFF.

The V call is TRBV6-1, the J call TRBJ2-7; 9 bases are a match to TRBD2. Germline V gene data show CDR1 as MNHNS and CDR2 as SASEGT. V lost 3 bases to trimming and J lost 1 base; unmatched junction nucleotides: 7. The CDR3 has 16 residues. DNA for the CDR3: TGTGCCAGCAGTGAGGGGGGGACTAGCCCTTCCTACGAGCAGTACTTC. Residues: CASSEGGTSPSYEQYF.

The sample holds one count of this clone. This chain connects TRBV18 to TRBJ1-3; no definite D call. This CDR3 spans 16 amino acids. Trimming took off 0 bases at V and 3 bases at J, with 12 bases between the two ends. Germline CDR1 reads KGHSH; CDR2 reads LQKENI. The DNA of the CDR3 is TGTGCCAGCTCACCACCGGGAACGACAATTGGAAACACCATATATTTT. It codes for CASSPPGTTIGNTIYF.

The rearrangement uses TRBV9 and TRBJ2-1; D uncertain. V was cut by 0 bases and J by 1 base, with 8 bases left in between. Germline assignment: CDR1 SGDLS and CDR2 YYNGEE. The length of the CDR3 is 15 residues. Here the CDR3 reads CASSVDPTSYNEQFF. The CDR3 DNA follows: TGTGCCAGCAGCGTAGATCCGACTTCCTACAATGAGCAGTTCTTC. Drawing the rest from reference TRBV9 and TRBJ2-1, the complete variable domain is DSGVTQTPKHLITATGQRVTLRCSPRSGDLSVYWYQQSLDQGLQFLIQYYNGEERAKGNILERFSAQQFPDLHSELNLSSLELGDSALYFCASSVDPTSYNEQFFGPGTRLTVL.

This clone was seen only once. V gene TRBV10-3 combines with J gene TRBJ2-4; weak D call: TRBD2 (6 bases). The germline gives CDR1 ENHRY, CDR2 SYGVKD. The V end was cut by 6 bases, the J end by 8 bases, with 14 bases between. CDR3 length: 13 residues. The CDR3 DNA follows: TGTGCCATCAGAGGGCGGCCGGGGGACATTCAGTACTTC. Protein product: CAIRGRPGDIQYF.